Following are 32 T cell receptor beta chains from one sample sequenced in a study of Ad26.COV2.S vaccination and SARS-CoV-2 variants. Treatment defined: some 20 received Ad26.COV2.S at low or high dose, single or two shots; a few received placebo; per-sample allocation not given. Vaccine and placebo recipients were sampled on day 63 after the first injection. Clones were read by immunoSEQ multiplex PCR, and TCRdb kept only the in-frame ones, dropping some. This table has over 400,000 clones, approximately 92% appearing once. The sequenced sample was peripheral blood, obtained in a trial of Ad26.COV2.S vaccine versus placebo. These receptors originate from a person aged 18-65 years who received the Ad26.COV2.S COVID-19 vaccine or a placebo.

The V gene is TRBV13, the J gene TRBJ1-1; D is ambiguous. The germline V gene encodes CDR1 PRHDT and CDR2 FYEKMQ (reference sequence). This CDR3 spans 15 amino acids. V lost 5 bases to trimming and J lost 3 bases, with 16 bases between them. The CDR3 loop is CASSPVGERDTEAFF. DNA of the CDR3: TGTGCCAGCAGCCCTGTCGGGGAGCGGGACACTGAAGCTTTCTTT.

V usage is TRBV12-3 or TRBV12-4 and J usage is TRBJ2-2, with D tentatively TRBD2 (5 bases). V lost 2 bases to trimming and J lost 5 bases, with 6 bases between them. The CDR3 totals 13 residues. In DNA form, the CDR3 reads TGTGCCAGCAGTTTACAGCGGACCGGGGAGCTGTTTTTT. Translating it yields CASSLQRTGELFF.

The gene calls are TRBV7-2 and TRBJ2-1, with TRBD1 matching over 9 bases. The germline gives CDR1 SGHTA, CDR2 FQGNSA. CDR3 length: 15 residues. V shed 4 bases and J 6 bases; nucleotides not matched to a gene: 7. The CDR3 is CASSYRDRVVNEQFF. The CDR3 coding sequence is TGTGCCAGCAGCTACCGGGACAGGGTGGTCAATGAGCAGTTCTTC.

This chain uses TRBV2 with TRBJ2-3, with 9 nucleotides matching TRBD1. Losses at the gene ends were 4 bases for V and 4 bases for J; bases not matched to a gene: 9. The CDR3 runs 16 residues. CDR1 and CDR2 (germline): SNHLY, FYNNEI. The CDR3 region is CASSGGTGLRPDTQYF. CDR3 bases: TGTGCCAGCAGTGGGGGGACAGGGCTTCGTCCAGATACGCAGTATTTT. The full variable domain, in which reference TRBV2 and TRBJ2-3 provide the parts outside the CDR3, is EPEVTQTPSHQVTQMGQEVILRCVPISNHLYFYWYRQILGQKVEFLVSFYNNEISEKSEIFDDQFSVERPDGSNFTLKIRSTKLEDSAMYFCASSGGTGLRPDTQYFGPGTRLTVL.

The chain is built from TRBV5-1 and TRBJ2-5; tentative D call: TRBD2 (5 bases). The CDR3 is 14 residues long. Germline lookup yields CDR1 SGHRS and CDR2 YFSETQ. Deletions cut 3 bases from V and 2 bases from J, with 11 bases between. CDR3 residues: CASSYGRGQETQYF. CDR3 coding DNA: TGCGCCAGCAGCTATGGACGGGGACAAGAGACCCAGTACTTC.

The chain carries TRBV7-2 and TRBJ2-3; maybe TRBD1 (6 bases). The ends were cut back, 3 bases at V and 3 bases at J, with 10 bases in the middle. The CDR3 extends over 14 amino acids. Germline V gene lookup returns CDR1 SGHTA and CDR2 FQGNSA. The CDR3, as DNA: TGTGCCAGCAGCTTCTCGGACAGAACAGATACGCAGTATTTT. Translation: CASSFSDRTDTQYF.

The rearrangement uses TRBV27 and TRBJ2-6; D remains unclear. In germline, CDR1 is MNHEY, CDR2 SMNVEV (reference sequence). Trimming removed 3 bases at V and 4 bases at J, with 4 bases between. This CDR3 spans 13 amino acids. This CDR3 is CASSLHGANVLTF. The CDR3 region has the DNA TGTGCCAGCAGTTTGCACGGGGCCAACGTCCTGACTTTC.

The chain is built from TRBV7-3 and TRBJ2-5, with 9 nucleotides matching TRBD2. CDR1 SGHTA and CDR2 FQGTGA come from the germline V gene. Trimming cost V 1 base and J 5 bases; bases outside gene matches: 8. This CDR3 comprises 16 residues. CDR3 in amino acids: CASSLRAGGPRETQYF. CDR3 nucleotides: TGTGCCAGCAGCTTAAGGGCGGGAGGGCCTCGGGAGACCCAGTACTTC.

This clone was seen a few times. V and J are TRBV6-5 and TRBJ1-2; D is perhaps TRBD1 (6 bases). The CDR3 runs to 15 residues. Germline loops: CDR1 MNHEY, CDR2 SVGAGI. Trimming pared 0 bases from V and 7 bases from J, leaving 15 bases between. The CDR3 region is CASSYSATGGGGYTF. Written as DNA, the CDR3 is TGTGCCAGCAGTTACTCCGCGACAGGAGGAGGTGGCTACACCTTC.

V usage is TRBV3-1 (or the pseudogene TRBV3-2) and J usage is TRBJ2-3; 14 nucleotides agree with TRBD2. CDR1 and CDR2 from the germline V gene are LGHDT and YNNKEL (reference sequence). The V and J ends lost 4 bases and 1 base, in that order; junction bases with no gene match: 13. The CDR3 has 20 amino acids. The CDR3 DNA reads TGTGCCAGCAGCCCCCCGGGACTAGCGGGAGTCCGCGTAGGCACAGATACGCAGTATTTT. It translates to CASSPPGLAGVRVGTDTQYF.

The chain has TRBV4-3 and TRBJ2-1; 10 bases map to TRBD2. In germline, CDR1 is LGHNA, CDR2 YSLEER. There are 15 residues in the CDR3. V shed 1 base and J 8 bases; nucleotides not matched to a gene: 5. Written as DNA, the CDR3 is TGCGCCAGCAGCCAAGTTTTAGCGGGGGGTTATGAGCAGTTCTTC. Protein: CASSQVLAGGYEQFF.

The J gene is TRBJ2-1, the V gene TRBV9; D ambiguous. Trimming stripped 2 bases from V and 13 bases from J, with 7 bases between. The CDR3 length is 10 residues. CDR1 and CDR2 from the germline V gene are SGDLS and YYNGEE. CDR3 bases: TGTGCCAGCAGCGTGGTGGGCCAGTTCTTC. As protein: CASSVVGQFF.

This sequence joins TRBV2 and TRBJ2-7, with a possible D match to TRBD1 (5 bases). CDR3 length: 12 amino acids. Trimming shortened V by 7 bases and J by 2 bases, and 9 bases separated the two germline ends. Germline loops: CDR1 SNHLY, CDR2 FYNNEI. The CDR3 loop reads CASTDSTYEQYF. The CDR3 region has the DNA TGTGCCAGCACCGACAGTACCTACGAGCAGTACTTC.

This chain connects TRBV5-1 to TRBJ1-1; 8 positions match TRBD1. The CDR3 spans 14 residues. J gave up 7 bases and V 0 bases, and 5 bases lay outside the gene matches. The germline gives CDR1 SGHRS, CDR2 YFSETQ. The CDR3 spells CASSLAGGVSEAFF. CDR3 sequence (DNA): TGCGCCAGCAGCTTGGCAGGGGGCGTTAGTGAAGCTTTCTTT.

The chain has TRBV19 and TRBJ2-3; D uncertain. The V end lost 3 bases, the J end lost 2 bases, and 12 bases lay between the germline ends. CDR1 is LNHDA and CDR2 is SQIVND in the germline V gene (reference sequence). This CDR3 spans 15 amino acids. The CDR3 is CASSIRASTTDTQYF. As DNA, the CDR3 is TGTGCCAGTAGTATCAGAGCCTCTACCACAGATACGCAGTATTTT.

The CDR3 region is CASSPGLSNTGELFF. CDR3 coding DNA: TGTGCCAGCAGCCCGGGACTATCGAACACCGGGGAGCTGTTTTTT. The chain has TRBV6-4 and TRBJ2-2; 7 positions agree with TRBD2. The length of the CDR3 is 15 residues. Germline V CDR1 and CDR2: MRHNA, SNTAGT. The junction had 4 bases not matched to a gene; V was cut back by 6 bases and J by 0 bases.

The chain uses TRBV30 and TRBJ1-2; no definite D call. V lost 4 bases to trimming and J lost 4 bases, with 10 bases between them. Germline V gene sequence: CDR1 GTSNPN, CDR2 SVGIG (reference sequence). CDR3 size: 12 residues. DNA for the CDR3: TGTGCCTGGAATAGGGTGGGCTATGGCTACACCTTC. Translated, it gives CAWNRVGYGYTF. Drawing the rest from reference TRBV30 and TRBJ1-2, the complete variable domain is SQTIHQWPATLVQPVGSPLSLECTVEGTSNPNLYWYRQAAGRGLQLLFYSVGIGQISSEVPQNLSASRPQDRQFILSSKKLLLSDSGFYLCAWNRVGYGYTFGSGTRLTVV.

The V and J genes are TRBV7-2 and TRBJ2-7; D might be TRBD2 (6 bases). The CDR3 spans 13 residues. Germline V gives CDR1 SGHTA, CDR2 FQGNSA. The V end was cut by 4 bases, the J end by 4 bases, with 11 bases between. The DNA of the CDR3 is TGTGCCAGCAGCTCGGGACTGGGATACGAGCAGTACGTC. Its translation: CASSSGLGYEQYV.

This clone was seen only once. The chain employs TRBV19 and TRBJ2-5; D possibly matches TRBD1 or TRBD2 (5 bases each). Germline V lookup: CDR1 LNHDA, CDR2 SQIVND (reference sequence). This CDR3 is built from 13 residues. Trimming cost V 6 bases and J 2 bases, with 10 bases left between them. CDR3 protein: CASRGVVQETQYF. The DNA for the CDR3 is TGTGCCAGTAGGGGGGTGGTTCAAGAGACCCAGTACTTC. Full variable domain (missing parts from reference TRBV19 and TRBJ2-5): DGGITQSPKYLFRKEGQNVTLSCEQNLNHDAMYWYRQDPGQGLRLIYYSQIVNDFQKGDIAEGYSVSREKKESFPLTVTSAQKNPTAFYLCASRGVVQETQYFGPGTRLLVL.

Notes on this clone: This sample includes further DNA sequences coding for the same CDR3. V gene TRBV5-1 combines with J gene TRBJ1-1; 9 bases are a match to TRBD1. The germline gives CDR1 SGHRS, CDR2 YFSETQ. The junction had 7 bases not matched to a gene; V was cut back by 5 bases and J by 5 bases. The CDR3 extends over 14 amino acids. CDR3 amino acids: CASRPDRGYTEAFF. In DNA form, the CDR3 reads TGCGCCAGCAGACCCGACAGGGGGTATACTGAAGCTTTCTTT.

The chain is built from TRBV4-2 and TRBJ1-3; 9 bases are a match to TRBD1. V shed 4 bases, J shed 0 bases, and the junction held 16 bases outside the gene matches. The V gene's germline CDR1 is LGHNA and CDR2 YNFKEQ. The CDR3 length is 20 residues. CDR3 DNA: TGTGCCAGCAGCCTGGTGGCGGGACAGGGTACCACATTCTCTGGAAACACCATATATTTT. Protein: CASSLVAGQGTTFSGNTIYF.

The V and J genes are TRBV6-5 and TRBJ1-1; 9 bases are shared with TRBD1. V was clipped by 1 base and J by 3 bases; unmatched bases: 3. There are 15 residues in the CDR3. The V gene's germline CDR1 is MNHEY and CDR2 SVGAGI. The CDR3: CASSYWGQGDTEAFF. The CDR3 DNA reads as TGTGCCAGCAGTTACTGGGGACAGGGCGACACTGAAGCTTTCTTT.

V usage is TRBV5-6 and J usage is TRBJ2-1; a possible D gene is TRBD2 (6 bases). V lost 6 bases and J 7 bases, leaving 23 bases between the germline ends. Germline CDR1 SGHDT, CDR2 YYEEEE. CDR3 length equals 16 residues. DNA for the CDR3: TGTGCCAGCACCACCCACCGTTGGGCCGGGGGTAATGAGCAGTTCTTC. Translating gives CASTTHRWAGGNEQFF.

The chain is built from TRBV18 and TRBJ1-1; no reliable D call. Looked up from germline, CDR1 is KGHSH and CDR2 is LQKENI. Trimming removed 4 bases at V and 1 base at J, with 10 bases between. There are 14 residues in the CDR3. CDR3 protein: CASSRAYPNTEAFF. CDR3 nucleotides: TGTGCCAGCTCACGCGCATACCCGAACACTGAAGCTTTCTTT.

The rearrangement joins TRBV5-1 to TRBJ1-2; D might be TRBD1 (5 bases). CDR1 is SGHRS, CDR2 YFSETQ, per germline. V shed 2 bases and J shed 2 bases, with 25 bases lying between them. The CDR3 totals 19 residues. The CDR3 here is CASSLRGLRQTAGNYGYTF. CDR3 sequence (DNA): TGCGCCAGCAGCTTAAGAGGGCTAAGACAGACGGCTGGGAACTATGGCTACACCTTC.

The CDR3 sequence is CASSVASGGSQFF. The CDR3 DNA reads as TGTGCCAGCAGCGTAGCCAGCGGGGGCTCGCAGTTCTTC. V gene TRBV9 combines with J gene TRBJ2-1; 8 bases fit TRBD2. J lost 12 bases, V lost 0 bases, and 5 bases had no gene match. This CDR3 spans 13 amino acids. The germline V gene encodes CDR1 SGDLS and CDR2 YYNGEE. Drawing the rest from reference TRBV9 and TRBJ2-1, the complete variable domain is DSGVTQTPKHLITATGQRVTLRCSPRSGDLSVYWYQQSLDQGLQFLIQYYNGEERAKGNILERFSAQQFPDLHSELNLSSLELGDSALYFCASSVASGGSQFFGPGTRLTVL.

This rearrangement joins TRBV6-4 to TRBJ2-4; D assignment may be TRBD1 or TRBD2 (5 bases each). The CDR3 consists of 13 residues. V gave up 0 bases and J gave up 13 bases, with 13 bases separating them. Germline lookup yields CDR1 MRHNA and CDR2 SNTAGT. CDR3 residues: CASSDSWGTAQYF. The CDR3 DNA reads as TGTGCCAGCAGTGACTCATGGGGGACCGCCCAGTACTTC.

This rearrangement joins TRBV5-1 to TRBJ2-1; 13 positions agree with TRBD2. The CDR3 is 18 amino acids. From germline, CDR1 is SGHRS and CDR2 YFSETQ. V trimming: 5 bases; J trimming: 0 bases; junction bases outside the gene matches: 8. The DNA for the CDR3 is TGCGCCAGCAGTTCCGGACTAGCGGGGGCGAGCTCCTACAATGAGCAGTTCTTC. This encodes CASSSGLAGASSYNEQFF.

The genes are TRBV5-8 and TRBJ2-7; D unresolved. CDR3 length equals 13 residues. Germline V gene sequence: CDR1 SGHTS, CDR2 YDEGEE. The V end lost 0 bases, the J end lost 6 bases, and 10 bases lay between the germline ends. The CDR3, as DNA: TGTGCCAGCAGCTTGGTAACTCGGCGCGAGCAGTACGTC. Translating gives CASSLVTRREQYV.

This chain connects TRBV7-3 to TRBJ1-2, with D tentatively TRBD1 (5 bases). CDR1 is SGHTA and CDR2 is FQGTGA in the germline V gene. V lost 3 bases and J lost 4, with 15 bases in between. The CDR3 loop spans 15 amino acids. This CDR3 is CASSFLRGPVYGYTF. DNA for the CDR3: TGTGCCAGCAGCTTTCTAAGGGGCCCAGTCTATGGCTACACCTTC.

V usage is TRBV9 and J usage is TRBJ1-2; D remains unclear. Germline-derived CDR1 and CDR2 are SGDLS and YYNGEE. This CDR3 has 12 residues. Trimming pared 4 bases from V and 4 bases from J, leaving 8 bases between. The DNA for the CDR3 is TGTGCCAGCAGCTCAAGAGCCTATGGCTACACCTTC. This sequence encodes CASSSRAYGYTF.

Remarks on this clone: Germline is not matched at one junction end, which may reflect a read error. The chain couples TRBV13 to TRBJ2-5; D perhaps matches TRBD2 (7 bases). CDR3 length equals 15 residues. Germline CDR1 PRHDT, CDR2 FYEKMQ (reference sequence). The CDR3 DNA reads TGTGCCAGCACCTTACGGGTGGGGGGGCAGGAGACCCAGTACTTC. Translating it yields CASTLRVGGQETQYF.